One and the same sample provided the 15 T cell receptor beta chains below, sequenced in a study of Ad26.COV2.S vaccination and SARS-CoV-2 variants. Noted treatment: some 20 received Ad26.COV2.S at low or high dose, single or two shots; 5 received placebo; per-sample allocation not given. After the first vaccine or placebo injection, samples were drawn on day 63. Produced via immunoSEQ multiplex PCR; TCRdb's table is partial and in-frame only. The data show more than 400,000 clones, with about 92% seen just once and approximately 4.5% held by the top ten. The sequences come from peripheral blood, collected in a trial of Ad26.COV2.S vaccine versus placebo. The receptors derive from a person aged 18-60 years who received the Ad26.COV2.S COVID-19 vaccine or a placebo.

The V call is TRBV24-1, the J call TRBJ2-1; D is possibly TRBD1 or TRBD2 (5 bases each). The CDR3 loop spans 16 amino acids. CDR1 and CDR2 from the germline V gene are KGHDR and SFDVKD. V lost 1 base and J lost 2, with 11 bases in between. The CDR3 region is CATSDFGGSPYNEQFF. CDR3 coding DNA: TGTGCCACCAGTGATTTTGGGGGTTCACCCTACAATGAGCAGTTCTTC.

V and J are TRBV6-5 and TRBJ1-6, with 7 positions matching TRBD1. Losses at the gene ends were 6 bases for V and 10 bases for J; bases not matched to a gene: 12. The CDR3 sequence is 15 residues long. CDR1 MNHEY and CDR2 SVGAGI come from the germline V gene. The CDR3 reads CASRDEQGKGSPLHF. In DNA, the CDR3 is TGTGCCAGCAGAGACGAACAGGGGAAAGGATCACCCCTCCACTTT.

The chain recombines TRBV7-3 with TRBJ1-6; D unresolved. Trimming cost V 4 bases and J 9 bases, with 19 bases left between them. CDR1 and CDR2 (germline): SGHTA, FQGTGA. CDR3 length equals 16 residues. The CDR3 sequence: CASSSMTGVRVSPLHF. CDR3 DNA: TGTGCCAGCAGCTCGATGACCGGAGTTAGGGTTTCACCCCTCCACTTT. The full variable domain, in which reference TRBV7-3 and TRBJ1-6 provide the parts outside the CDR3, is GAGVSQTPSNKVTEKGKYVELRCDPISGHTALYWYRQSLGQGPEFLIYFQGTGAADDSGLPNDRFFAVRPEGSVSTLKIQRTERGDSAVYLCASSSMTGVRVSPLHFGNGTRLTVT.

The chain is built from TRBV19 and TRBJ1-4, with 8 bases identical to TRBD1. V shed 7 bases and J 3 bases; nucleotides not matched to a gene: 10. The CDR3 length is 16 residues. The V gene's germline CDR1 is LNHDA and CDR2 SQIVND (reference sequence). Here the CDR3 DNA reads TGTGCCAGTAAACCTGGAGGGGGACAGGCTAATGAAAAACTGTTTTTT. Encoded protein: CASKPGGGQANEKLFF.

V is TRBV5-6 and J is TRBJ2-3; D assignment may be TRBD1 or TRBD2 (5 bases each). V lost 2 bases and J lost 8, with 15 bases in between. The CDR3 has 14 residues. Germline V gene sequence: CDR1 SGHDT, CDR2 YYEEEE. As DNA, the CDR3 is TGTGCCAGCAGCTTAGTGGGGACGGATGGTACGCAGTATTTT. Translated, it gives CASSLVGTDGTQYF. Supplemented by reference TRBV5-6 and TRBJ2-3, the full variable domain reads DAGVTQSPTHLIKTRGQQVTLRCSPKSGHDTVSWYQQALGQGPQFIFQYYEEEERQRGNFPDRFSGHQFPNYSSELNVNALLLGDSALYLCASSLVGTDGTQYFGPGTRLTVL.

The chain uses TRBV9 and TRBJ2-1; D call uncertain. The CDR3 runs 15 residues. The germline V gene has CDR1 SGDLS and CDR2 YYNGEE. Trimming stripped 0 bases from V and 5 bases from J, with 12 bases between. CDR3 amino acids: CASSVEVASNNEQFF. Here the CDR3 DNA reads TGTGCCAGCAGCGTAGAGGTCGCTAGTAACAATGAGCAGTTCTTC.

The chain employs TRBV6-5 and TRBJ2-3; D remains unclear. V lost 6 bases and J 0 bases, leaving 7 bases between the germline ends. The CDR3 extends over 13 amino acids. From germline, CDR1 is MNHEY and CDR2 SVGAGI. The CDR3: CASSRFSTDTQYF. For the CDR3, the DNA is TGTGCCAGCAGCCGATTTAGCACAGATACGCAGTATTTT.

This chain links TRBV5-1 with TRBJ2-7; 8 nucleotides line up with TRBD2. V lost 10 bases and J lost 4; bases outside the gene matches: 10. The CDR3 totals 13 residues. Germline lookup yields CDR1 SGHRS and CDR2 YFSETQ. Written as DNA, the CDR3 is TGCGCCTCCGCGATAGCGGGACCTTACGAGCAGTACTTC. Translating it yields CASAIAGPYEQYF.

J is TRBJ2-3 and V is TRBV2; weak D call: TRBD2 (6 bases). With 6 bases removed from V and 3 bases from J, the gap between germline ends came to 13 bases. Per germline, CDR1 SNHLY and CDR2 FYNNEI. The CDR3 is 14 residues long. The CDR3 here is CASSSLARTDTQYF. The CDR3 nucleotides read TGTGCCAGCAGCTCCCTAGCGAGGACAGATACGCAGTATTTT.

The rearrangement uses TRBV15 and TRBJ1-6; D is uncertain. The germline V gene has CDR1 LNHNV and CDR2 YYDKDF (reference sequence). This CDR3 comprises 16 residues. Between the trimmed V and J ends, which lost 1 base and 7 bases, there was a span of 14 bases. This chain's CDR3 is CATSRARTARNSPLHF. The CDR3 bases are TGTGCCACCAGCAGAGCTCGTACAGCCCGAAATTCACCCCTCCACTTT.

The genes are TRBV10-3 and TRBJ2-1, with 9 positions matching TRBD1. This CDR3 has 16 residues. J gave up 5 bases and V 3 bases, and 8 bases lay outside the gene matches. Germline V CDR1 and CDR2: ENHRY, SYGVKD. The CDR3 DNA follows: TGTGCCATCAGTGATACCGGGACAGGGTCCCACAATGAGCAGTTCTTC. Its protein is CAISDTGTGSHNEQFF.

The V gene is TRBV19, the J gene TRBJ1-3; D gene unclear. Germline values: CDR1 LNHDA, CDR2 SQIVND (reference sequence). Trimming took 4 bases from V and 7 from J, leaving 8 bases between them. The CDR3 runs 12 residues. CDR3 amino acids: CASSTQLNTIYF. The CDR3 coding sequence is TGTGCCAGTAGTACGCAATTGAACACCATATATTTT.

J is TRBJ1-1 and V is TRBV18; D is uncertain. The germline gives CDR1 KGHSH, CDR2 LQKENI. The V gene lost 6 bases and the J gene lost 3 bases, with 5 bases spanning the gap. This CDR3 is 11 amino acids long. The CDR3 loop is CASSQDTEAFF. CDR3 sequence (DNA): TGTGCCAGCTCCCAGGACACTGAAGCTTTCTTT.

This clone was recorded only once. This rearrangement joins TRBV9 to TRBJ1-1; a possible D gene is TRBD1 (6 bases). The V and J ends lost 3 bases and 7 bases respectively, with 16 bases between them. The CDR3 spans 14 residues. Looked up from germline, CDR1 is SGDLS and CDR2 is YYNGEE. CDR3 DNA sequence: TGTGCCAGCAGCGCCGAGGCAGGGACACGTGAAGCTTTCTTT. Translation: CASSAEAGTREAFF.

Only a few counts were recorded for this clone. CDR3 coding DNA: TGTGCCAGCAGGGACAGGGAAGGCAATCAGCCCCAGCATTTT. Its translation is CASRDREGNQPQHF. J is TRBJ1-5 and V is TRBV25-1, with 8 bases aligning to TRBD1. This CDR3 is 14 amino acids long. V lost 6 bases, J lost 2 bases, and 3 bases stayed unmatched. Germline assignment: CDR1 MGHDK and CDR2 SYGVNS.